These 2 T cell receptor beta chains were sequenced from one sample in a study of T cell clonotyping in hematopoietic cell transplantation. Clones were sequenced by immunoSEQ multiplex PCR, and TCRdb holds only the in-frame ones, with some missing. The data show approximately 42,000 clones, with roughly 96% seen just once and around 1% held by the top ten. Sample: peripheral blood mononuclear cells. The source of these receptors is a young man in good health. Some clones in this sample may be carry-over from other donors' samples.

The rearrangement joins TRBV4-1 to TRBJ1-5; D unresolved. With 0 bases removed from V and 7 bases from J, the gap between germline ends came to 13 bases. The CDR3 contains 15 residues. The germline V gene has CDR1 MGHRA and CDR2 YSYEKL. The CDR3 loop reads CASSQEGRASQPQHF. The CDR3 DNA sequence: TGCGCCAGCAGCCAAGAAGGAAGGGCCAGCCAGCCCCAGCATTTT.

CDR3: CASSVALTAPGANVLTF. CDR3 DNA: TGTGCCAGCAGCGTAGCGTTGACCGCCCCTGGGGCCAACGTCCTGACTTTC. The chain joins TRBV9 to TRBJ2-6, with no clear D. The germline V gene has CDR1 SGDLS and CDR2 YYNGEE. V shed 0 bases and J shed 2 bases, with 12 bases lying between them. The CDR3 contains 17 residues. Together with reference TRBV9 and TRBJ2-6, the CDR3 gives the full variable domain: DSGVTQTPKHLITATGQRVTLRCSPRSGDLSVYWYQQSLDQGLQFLIQYYNGEERAKGNILERFSAQQFPDLHSELNLSSLELGDSALYFCASSVALTAPGANVLTFGAGSRLTVL.